Listed below are T cell receptor beta chains from one sample, sequenced in a study of T cell repertoires in cytomegalovirus infection. Using its own MiXCR run on the reads, TCRdb lists one record per CDR3 protein. Found here are nearly 550,000 distinct CDR3 sequences, more than 15% of them singletons; the top ten hold under 30%. Source material: CD8+ T cells from PBMCs. The receptors originated from a human donor in good health (CMV status not recorded). Some clones in this sample may be carry-over from other donors' samples. The CDR3 runs from the conserved cysteine through the conserved F or W. A D gene is named only where the DNA matches it firmly. The size field is filled for only some rows; it gives once, few, many or a size class.

j_call | v_call | clone_size | d_call | cdr3_aa | cdr3_nt
TRBJ1-1 | TRBV7-6 | many | TRBD1 | CASSHPGGAANTEAFF | TGTGCCAGCAGCCACCCAGGGGGGGCAGCGAACACTGAAGCTTTCTTT
TRBJ1-1 | TRBV28 | many | - | CASSFPNWGDTEAFF | TGTGCCAGCAGTTTCCCAAACTGGGGTGACACTGAAGCTTTCTTT
TRBJ1-1 | TRBV11-2 | many | - | CASSLEGSFMNTEAFF | TGTGCCAGCAGCTTAGAGGGCAGTTTCATGAACACTGAAGCTTTCTTT
TRBJ1-5 | TRBV4-1 | many | - | CASSQVWEGNQPQHF | TGCGCCAGCAGCCAAGTGTGGGAGGGCAATCAGCCCCAGCATTTT
TRBJ1-1 | TRBV12-3/TRBV12-4 | many | TRBD1 | CASSLTGGENTEAFF | TGTGCCAGCAGTCTTACAGGGGGGGAGAACACTGAAGCTTTCTTT
TRBJ1-2 | TRBV7-9 | many | - | CASSRNNYGYTF | TGTGCCAGCAGCCGCAATAACTATGGCTACACCTTC
TRBJ2-3 | TRBV4-1 | - | - | CASSQVGLSTDTQYF | TGCGCCAGCAGCCAAGTAGGACTTAGCACAGATACGCAGTATTTT
TRBJ1-1 | TRBV27 | few | - | CASSQAGQVAFF | TGTGCCAGCAGTCAGGCTGGCCAGGTAGCTTTCTTT
TRBJ2-2 | TRBV15 | few | - | CATSSGRGGELFF | TGTGCCACCAGCAGCGGGCGAGGCGGGGAGCTGTTTTTT
TRBJ2-7 | TRBV28 | - | TRBD1 | CASSPSGTGLEQYF | TGTGCCAGCAGCCCTTCTGGGACAGGGCTCGAGCAGTACTTC
TRBJ2-6 | TRBV4-1 | many | TRBD1 | CASSHPRDRSSSGANVLTF | TGCGCCAGCAGCCATCCCCGGGACAGGAGTAGCTCTGGGGCCAACGTCCTGACTTTC
TRBJ2-5 | TRBV27 | few | - | CASSPPWRSPGETQYF | TGTGCCAGCAGTCCCCCTTGGCGATCCCCGGGGGAGACCCAGTACTTC
TRBJ2-7 | TRBV7-9 | many | - | CASSLGDTFYEQYF | TGTGCCAGCAGCTTAGGGGACACCTTCTACGAGCAGTACTTC
TRBJ1-5 | TRBV27 | many | - | CASSLSEAGSQPQHF | TGTGCCAGCAGTTTATCGGAGGCAGGGAGTCAGCCCCAGCATTTT
TRBJ1-1 | TRBV6-1 | many | TRBD1 | CASNSIQTGYLDTEAFF | TGTGCCAGCAATTCCATCCAGACAGGGTACTTAGACACTGAAGCTTTCTTT
TRBJ1-4 | TRBV5-1 | - | TRBD1 | CASSWDRGNEKLFF | TGCGCCAGCAGCTGGGACAGGGGAAATGAAAAACTGTTTTTT
TRBJ1-1 | TRBV29-1 | - | - | CSAADSSVNTEAFF | TGCAGCGCGGCGGACAGCAGCGTGAACACTGAAGCTTTCTTT
TRBJ2-1 | TRBV19 | - | - | CASYGGEQFF | TGTGCCAGCTACGGTGGTGAGCAGTTCTTC
TRBJ2-2 | TRBV6-1 | few | - | CASKEGGQWNTGELFF | TGTGCCAGCAAGGAGGGTGGGCAGTGGAACACCGGGGAGCTGTTTTTT
TRBJ2-1 | TRBV7-3 | many | TRBD2 | CASSLLAGMYNEQFF | TGTGCCAGCAGCTTACTAGCGGGGATGTACAATGAGCAGTTCTTC
TRBJ1-6 | TRBV9 | - | - | CASSADNRAPLHF | TGTGCCAGCAGCGCGGACAACCGGGCACCCCTCCACTTT
TRBJ1-1 | TRBV12-5 | many | - | CASAEEQLNTEAFF | TGTGCTAGTGCCGAGGAACAGCTGAACACTGAAGCTTTCTTT
TRBJ2-1 | TRBV7-2 | many | - | CASGLWDTSYNEQFF | TGTGCCAGCGGGCTCTGGGACACCTCCTACAATGAGCAGTTCTTC
TRBJ2-1 | TRBV7-6 | many | - | CASSVKLEQFF | TGTGCCAGCAGCGTTAAACTTGAGCAGTTCTTC
TRBJ2-1 | TRBV10-3 | few | - | CAISQTANEQFF | TGTGCCATCAGCCAAACGGCGAATGAGCAGTTCTTC
TRBJ2-7 | TRBV7-9 | many | - | CASSHSGQPSYEQYF | TGTGCCAGCAGCCACTCGGGTCAGCCCTCCTACGAGCAGTACTTC
TRBJ2-4 | TRBV29-1 | few | TRBD1 | CSVVPGQGRAKNIQYF | TGCAGCGTTGTCCCGGGACAGGGTAGGGCCAAAAACATTCAGTACTTC
TRBJ1-4 | TRBV7-8 | many | - | CASSPRGQSYEKLFF | TGTGCCAGCAGCCCTAGGGGACAATCCTATGAAAAACTGTTTTTT
TRBJ1-5 | TRBV14 | many | TRBD1 | CASSLKIGQGYSNQPQHF | TGTGCCAGCAGCCTGAAAATCGGACAGGGTTATAGCAATCAGCCCCAGCATTTT
TRBJ2-7 | TRBV7-6 | many | - | CASSLSMDEQYF | TGTGCCAGCAGCTTAAGCATGGACGAGCAGTACTTC
TRBJ2-2 | TRBV11-2 | - | - | CAVRVAGELFF | TGTGCCGTCAGGGTAGCCGGGGAGCTGTTTTTT
TRBJ2-1 | TRBV29-1 | - | TRBD2 | CSVEGTPEGGGSSYNEQFF | TGCAGCGTTGAAGGAACCCCAGAAGGCGGGGGGAGCTCCTACAATGAGCAGTTCTTC
TRBJ2-2 | TRBV5-1 | few | TRBD1 | CASSFMDRGGGELFF | TGCGCCAGCAGCTTCATGGACAGGGGAGGCGGGGAGCTGTTTTTT
TRBJ2-7 | TRBV4-2 | few | TRBD1 | CASSQDQDRGAPYEQYF | TGTGCCAGCAGCCAAGATCAAGACAGGGGGGCCCCCTACGAGCAGTACTTC
TRBJ2-7 | TRBV28 | few | - | CASSSTGTTLAYEQCF | TGTGCCAGCAGTTCGACCGGGACAACCCTTGCCTACGAGCAGTGCTTC
TRBJ1-1 | TRBV11-2 | few | - | CASSRMDTEAFF | TGTGCCAGCAGCCGAATGGACACTGAAGCTTTCTTT